This T cell receptor (beta chain) is drawn from a study of ipilimumab plus nivolumab after autologous stem cell transplantation. Study details: DLBCL patients had primary refractory or relapsed disease.

Generated by immunoSEQ multiplex PCR, the TCRdb table keeps only in-frame clones and is missing some. The sample includes tens of thousands of clones, 83% of them seen just once. The CDR3 is made up of 14 amino acids. Germline V gives CDR1 MGHRA, CDR2 YSYEKL. The V gene lost 3 bases and the J gene lost 3 bases, with 12 bases spanning the gap. This clone was found once. The chain is built from TRBV4-1 and TRBJ2-7; D call uncertain. Sample: PBMCs, taken in a trial of ipilimumab plus nivolumab as post-transplant consolidation. This receptor was identified in a male donor with diffuse large B-cell lymphoma. CDR3 amino acids: CASSHDGPSYEQYF. The CDR3 DNA reads TGCGCCAGCAGCCATGACGGGCCGAGCTACGAGCAGTACTTC.